Listed here is a single T cell receptor (beta chain). The data were taken from a study of human T cells and chemical hapten exposure. The ends lost 4 bases at V and 1 base at J; junction bases unmatched: 21. The CDR3 has 20 amino acids. Germline CDR1 is MNHEY and CDR2 is SVGEGT. Specified time point: patch test 1, 2 weeks after DPC sensitization. Treatment denoted: therapeutic diphenylcyclopropenone sensitization with weekly scalp DPC. Blood collection took place prior to placing each patch test. Each CDR3 protein is one row after TCRdb ran MiXCR on the RACE reads. This sample has 120,000 or so distinct CDR3 sequences, with roughly an eighth found just once.

The rearrangement joins TRBV6-2 or TRBV6-3 to TRBJ2-7; 8 nucleotides match TRBD1. Sequenced here: whole blood, sampled in connection with sensitization to the hapten diphenylcyclopropenone (DPC). The clonotype originates from a young man with alopecia areata. Some clones in this sample may be carry-over from other donors' samples. CDR3 in DNA: TGTGCCAGCAGTTCCCACCCGACAGGGGTACTGCGTTTCGGATCCTACGAGCAGTACTTC. This sequence encodes CASSSHPTGVLRFGSYEQYF.